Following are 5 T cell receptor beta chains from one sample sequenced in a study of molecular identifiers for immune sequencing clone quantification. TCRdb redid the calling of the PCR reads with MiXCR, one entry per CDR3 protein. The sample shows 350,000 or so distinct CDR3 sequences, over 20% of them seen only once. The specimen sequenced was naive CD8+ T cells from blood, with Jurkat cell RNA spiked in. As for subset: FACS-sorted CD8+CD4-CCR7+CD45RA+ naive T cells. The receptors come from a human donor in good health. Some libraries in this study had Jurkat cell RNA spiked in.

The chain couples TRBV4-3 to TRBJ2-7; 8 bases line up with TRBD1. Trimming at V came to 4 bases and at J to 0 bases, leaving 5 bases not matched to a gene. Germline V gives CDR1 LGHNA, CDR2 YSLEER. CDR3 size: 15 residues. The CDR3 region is CASSLDRVGSYEQYF. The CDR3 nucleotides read TGCGCCAGCAGCCTGGACAGGGTAGGCTCCTACGAGCAGTACTTC.

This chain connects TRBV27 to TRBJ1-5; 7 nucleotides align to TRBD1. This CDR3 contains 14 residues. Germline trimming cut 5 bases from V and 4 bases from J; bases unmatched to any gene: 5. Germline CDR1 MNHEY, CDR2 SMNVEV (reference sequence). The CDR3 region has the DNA TGTGCCAGCAGTACCCAGACAGGGAATCAGCCCCAGCATTTT. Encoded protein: CASSTQTGNQPQHF.

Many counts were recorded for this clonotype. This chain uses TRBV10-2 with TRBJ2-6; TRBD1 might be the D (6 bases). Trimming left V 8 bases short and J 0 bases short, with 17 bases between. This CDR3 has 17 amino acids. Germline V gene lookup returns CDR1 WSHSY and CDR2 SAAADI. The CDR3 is CASAETGSSSGANVLTF. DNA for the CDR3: TGCGCCAGCGCAGAGACAGGCTCGAGCTCTGGGGCCAACGTCCTGACTTTC.

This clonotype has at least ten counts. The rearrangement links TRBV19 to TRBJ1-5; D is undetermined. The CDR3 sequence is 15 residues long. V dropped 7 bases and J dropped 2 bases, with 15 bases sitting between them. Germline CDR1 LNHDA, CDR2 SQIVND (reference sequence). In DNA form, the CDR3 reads TGTGCCAGTAATCCGACCGGAAGGGGCAATCAGCCCCAGCATTTT. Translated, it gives CASNPTGRGNQPQHF. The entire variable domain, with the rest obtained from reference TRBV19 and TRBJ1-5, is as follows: DGGITQSPKYLFRKEGQNVTLSCEQNLNHDAMYWYRQDPGQGLRLIYYSQIVNDFQKGDIAEGYSVSREKKESFPLTVTSAQKNPTAFYLCASNPTGRGNQPQHFGDGTRLSIL.

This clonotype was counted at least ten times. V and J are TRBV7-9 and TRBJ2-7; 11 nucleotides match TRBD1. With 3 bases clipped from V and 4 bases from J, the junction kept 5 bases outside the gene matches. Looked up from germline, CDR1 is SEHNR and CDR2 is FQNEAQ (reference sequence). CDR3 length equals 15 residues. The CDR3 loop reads CASSLTGTGGYEQYF. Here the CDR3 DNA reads TGTGCCAGCAGCTTGACCGGGACAGGGGGGTACGAGCAGTACTTC.